This T cell receptor beta chain was recovered during a study of blood T cell repertoires in COVID-19. Ages ranged from about 18 to 89 years, with residence in about 23 US areas. The CDR3 totals 16 residues. Germline V gene data show CDR1 as LNHNV and CDR2 as YYDKDF (reference sequence). With V trimmed by 3 bases and J by 4 bases, 6 bases remained unmatched. As originally analysed: How many nucleated cells were present was estimated from reference gene primer amplification. Repertoires were generated with immunoSEQ multiplex PCR, while TCRdb's copy carries only in-frame clones and drops some. V and J calls and clone size are copied from that table; D and trimming were computed from the DNA. The sample consists of about 300,000 clones, around 84% of them appearing once.

The sequence was collected from a woman in her thirties who had been exposed to COVID-19. The chain is built from TRBV15 and TRBJ2-5; 12 bases are a match to TRBD1. The specimen was PBMCs or T cells enriched from blood (not recorded which). The CDR3 region has the DNA TGTGCCACCAGCAGTCCGGGACAGGGGGCACGAGAGACCCAGTACTTC. Translation gives CATSSPGQGARETQYF. The full variable domain, its missing parts supplied by reference TRBV15 and TRBJ2-5, is DAMVIQNPRYQVTQFGKPVTLSCSQTLNHNVMYWYQQKSSQAPKLLFHYYDKDFNNEADTPDNFQSRRPNTSFCFLDIRSPGLGDTAMYLCATSSPGQGARETQYFGPGTRLLVL.